This T cell receptor beta chain appears in the sequencing data of a study of a mutant IDH1 vaccine in newly diagnosed glioma. The overall study: Once 4-6 weeks had passed after radiotherapy alone, vaccination started, or it started with temozolomide cycles. Previous treatment comprised radiotherapy, temozolomide, or both, mostly both. Points from the study as a whole: In approximately 92% of patients, immune responses induced by the vaccine occurred.

In germline, CDR1 is SGHRS, CDR2 YFSETQ. The CDR3 totals 16 residues. Trimming cost V 5 bases and J 0 bases; bases outside gene matches: 6. A remark on this clone: Its antigen is unknown.

Measured with immunoSEQ multiplex PCR; TCRdb has only the in-frame clones, and not every one. The sample gives 56,000 or so clones, over 75% of which show up once; around 2% is in the top ten. The sample's time point: week 5, during vaccination. The study gave 300 ug of mutant IDH1 20-mer peptide per vaccine dose, with topical imiquimod. Every donor had a new WHO grade 3 or 4 astrocytoma that was IDH1-mutant, with loss of nuclear ATRX. The chain uses TRBV5-1 and TRBJ1-5, with TRBD1 matching over 9 bases. This sequence was found in a woman between 40 and 55 years old with glioma. This specimen was PBMCs, taken from a glioma patient whose treatment included an IDH1 peptide vaccine. The CDR3, as DNA: TGCGCCAGCAGTCCTACAGGGGGCTCTAGCAATCAGCCCCAGCATTTT. Its protein is CASSPTGGSSNQPQHF.